This TCR beta chain was documented in a study of blood T cell repertoires in COVID-19. Background on the study: Researchers got acute and convalescent COVID-19 samples from the United States, Italy and Spain. T cells, B-cell-depleted T cells, or PBMCs provided the cDNA or gDNA that served as material.

The authors' processing: Reference gene primer amplification in the assay estimated nucleated cell counts. Clones were read by immunoSEQ multiplex PCR, and TCRdb kept only the in-frame ones, dropping some. Clonal size and the V and J genes are those of that table, whereas D and trimming came from the DNA. The sample shows some 65,000 clones, 90% of them seen only once. The germline CDR1 and CDR2 sequences are KGHDR and SFDVKD. The V end was cut by 3 bases, the J end by 4 bases, with 12 bases between. The CDR3 consists of 15 residues. The chain carries TRBV24-1 and TRBJ1-5; D unresolved. The receptor was derived from a man in his 60s with acute or convalescent COVID-19. Sequenced: peripheral blood. The CDR3 region is CATSDPRSANQPQHF. For the CDR3, the DNA is TGTGCCACCAGTGATCCGCGGTCCGCAAATCAGCCCCAGCATTTT.